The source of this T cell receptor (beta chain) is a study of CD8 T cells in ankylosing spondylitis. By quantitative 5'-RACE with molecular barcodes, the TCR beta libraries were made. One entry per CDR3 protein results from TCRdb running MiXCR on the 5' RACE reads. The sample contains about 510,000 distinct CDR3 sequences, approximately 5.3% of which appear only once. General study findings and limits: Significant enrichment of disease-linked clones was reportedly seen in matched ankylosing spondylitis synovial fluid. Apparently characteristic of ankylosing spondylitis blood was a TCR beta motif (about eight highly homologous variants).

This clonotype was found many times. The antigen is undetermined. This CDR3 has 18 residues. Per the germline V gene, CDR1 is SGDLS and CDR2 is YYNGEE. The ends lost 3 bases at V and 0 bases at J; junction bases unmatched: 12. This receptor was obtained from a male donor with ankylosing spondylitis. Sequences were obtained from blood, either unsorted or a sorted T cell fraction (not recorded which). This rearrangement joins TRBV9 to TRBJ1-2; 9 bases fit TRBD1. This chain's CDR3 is CASSARVLGDRANYGYTF. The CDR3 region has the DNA TGTGCCAGCAGCGCCAGAGTTTTGGGGGACAGGGCTAACTATGGCTACACCTTC.